This TCR beta chain was recovered during a study of blood T cell repertoires in COVID-19 (dated by TCRdb to the early 2020s). Looking at the study overall: Collaborator samples came from the United States, Italy and Spain and covered acute and convalescent phases of COVID-19. Where available, HLA class I and class II types were taken from metadata supplied by the sample provider and were not determined by assay-based typing. Subjects who had been exposed to COVID-19, were actively infected with it, or had recovered from it provided the deeply sampled blood TCRbeta repertoires that made up the dataset. The repertoires were released in a freely available public database intended as a resource for research on the immune response to SARS-CoV-2. Samples came from the ongoing ImmuneRACE study (first 160 participants) plus 1,254 subjects from 6 global collaborators. The prospective study material was composed of cDNA or gDNA derived from T cells, B-cell-depleted T cells, or PBMCs. The sample metadata nearly always contained a de-identified subject ID, COVID-19 status, age in years and sex. Study-wide findings and limitations: How much clinical and demographic metadata was included differed by source and by participant, and the metadata was provided uncurated.

A note on this clone: What this receptor recognizes is not known. One base away there is no much larger clone; base qualities are not given.

The germline V gene specifies KGHDR as CDR1 and SFDVKD as CDR2. From its cysteine to its phenylalanine, the CDR3 spans 13 amino acids. CDR3 DNA is the only sequence kept; it has 39 bases, read in frame from the first base. Trimming at the junction amounts to 4 bases on V and 7 bases on J, and the germline ends lie 11 bases apart. TCRbeta CDR3 regions were amplified from genomic DNA by means of the immunoSEQ Assay, a bias-controlled multiplex PCR. In the paper's pipeline: Nucleated cell counts per sample were estimated from amplification of reference gene primers within the assay. To quantify the absolute abundance of each unique TCRbeta CDR3 rearrangement, sequence reads were collapsed and filtered. Productive Simpson clonality was computed per sample as the square root of Simpson's diversity index over productive rearrangements. TCRdb carries this immuneACCESS record with in-frame sequences only. Its versions omit some clonotypes, under half of them owing to an unresolved V gene in the studies checked, with the rest unexplained. V and J calls and clone size are as listed in that table; D and trimming were resolved from the DNA. The sample data list roughly 180,000 clones, and approximately 80% of these were observed just once. The ten most abundant clones make up about 10% of the sample.

Participants in the prospective study were enrolled through a virtual design, were aged 18 to 89 years, and lived in approximately 25 United States geographic areas. In the prospective study, participants were assigned to cohorts based on the clinical history participants reported in a screening survey and a study questionnaire. Recovered participants in ImmuneRACE Cohort 3 were defined as having two consecutive negative NP/OP PCR tests, clearance from a healthcare professional, or resolution of symptoms. Mobile phlebotomists in the prospective study collected whole blood, serum and a nasopharyngeal or oropharyngeal swab from every participant. Over a roughly two-month period, participants in the prospective study had the option of providing additional blood draws and questionnaires. Blood samples from the prospective study were shipped frozen or at room temperature prior to DNA extraction.

This TCR derives from a man in his fifties or sixties who had recovered from COVID-19. The specimen was PBMCs or T cells enriched from blood (not recorded which). This chain is built from TRBV24-1 and TRBJ2-3; the D gene cannot be resolved reliably. The CDR3 reads as follows: CATSDQYLYTQYF. The DNA sequence is TGTGCCACCAGTGACCAGTATCTTTATACGCAGTATTTT.